This T cell receptor beta chain was obtained from a study of blood T cell repertoires in COVID-19. Study as a whole: Acute and convalescent COVID-19 samples came from the United States, Italy and Spain. PBMCs, B-cell-depleted T cells, or T cells provided the cDNA or gDNA that made up the material.

Trimming pared 10 bases from V and 0 bases from J, leaving 12 bases between. The CDR3 has 13 amino acids. The V gene's germline CDR1 is ENHRY and CDR2 SYGVKD. A single count supports this clone. Patients in Seattle were enrolled during active infection, then followed longitudinally. Original handling: It was from reference gene primer amplification that nucleated cell counts were estimated. Sequenced by immunoSEQ multiplex PCR; TCRdb stores in-frame clones only, minus some. V, J and clone size are taken as reported in that table, and D and trimming were inferred from the DNA itself. Here the sample spans more than 250,000 clones, approximately 89% being singletons.

The material sequenced was peripheral blood. The chain employs TRBV10-3 and TRBJ1-1; perhaps TRBD1 as D (6 bases). The TCR was taken from a woman younger than 45 with COVID-19, enrolled during active disease. The chain's CDR3 is CATLDSLNTEAFF. The CDR3 DNA is TGTGCCACACTGGACAGTTTGAACACTGAAGCTTTCTTT.